A single sample is the source of the 12 T cell receptor beta chains below, sequenced in a study of human T cells and chemical hapten exposure. Before extraction, the whole blood was not fractionated, and total RNA was taken from it. Each CDR3 protein is one row after TCRdb ran MiXCR on the 5' RACE reads. The data contain over 95,000 distinct CDR3 sequences, more than 15% of them singletons. Receptors were obtained from a human donor in good health.

This chain connects TRBV14 to TRBJ2-5; 9 nucleotides match TRBD1. J gave up 5 bases and V 4 bases, and 8 bases lay outside the gene matches. The CDR3 is 15 residues long. The germline V gene encodes CDR1 SGHDN and CDR2 FVKESK. CDR3 loop: CASSRRTGVGETQYF. The CDR3 region has the DNA TGTGCCAGCAGCCGAAGGACAGGGGTCGGCGAGACCCAGTACTTC.

This clonotype was counted only a few times. The chain is built from TRBV5-4 and TRBJ2-3; 16 nucleotides line up with TRBD2. CDR1 and CDR2 from the germline V gene are SGHNT and YYREEE (reference sequence). The CDR3 has 16 amino acids. V was pared by 4 bases and J by 5 bases, with 4 bases of the junction left unmatched. CDR3 nucleotides: TGTGCCAGCAGCCCGGGACTAGCGGGAGGGGGAGATACGCAGTATTTT. It codes for CASSPGLAGGGDTQYF.

The rearrangement uses TRBV5-1 and TRBJ2-1; TRBD1 matches at 7 bases. J lost 6 bases, V lost 4 bases, and 10 bases had no gene match. In germline, CDR1 is SGHRS, CDR2 YFSETQ. CDR3 length: 15 amino acids. The CDR3 DNA reads as TGCGCCAGCAGCATCGAACAGGGGACAATCAATGAGCAGTTCTTC. This codes for CASSIEQGTINEQFF.

The rearrangement joins TRBV28 to TRBJ2-1, with 10 positions matching TRBD2. Losses at the gene ends were 8 bases for V and 9 bases for J; bases not matched to a gene: 16. CDR1 and CDR2 from the germline V gene are MDHEN and SYDVKM. The CDR3 length is 16 residues. The CDR3 loop reads CASLLGASGSKGEQFF. The DNA of the CDR3 is TGTGCCAGCTTATTAGGGGCTAGCGGGAGTAAGGGTGAGCAGTTCTTC.

Many counts were recorded for this clonotype. The chain combines TRBV20-1 with TRBJ1-1; D may be TRBD1 (5 bases). Germline values: CDR1 DFQATT, CDR2 SNEGSKA (reference sequence). The CDR3 is 14 amino acids. V was trimmed by 2 bases and J by 0 bases, leaving 10 bases between them. CDR3 in amino acids: CSARKMTVNTEAFF. The DNA of the CDR3 is TGCAGTGCTAGAAAAATGACAGTGAACACTGAAGCTTTCTTT.

CDR3 bases: TGTGCCAGCACAATCACGGGACTCCCCTGGGATGAGCAGTTCTTC. Its protein product is CASTITGLPWDEQFF. The gene calls are TRBV27 and TRBJ2-1; TRBD2 is a possible D gene (6 bases). V was cut by 7 bases and J by 8 bases, with 21 bases left in between. Germline V gives CDR1 MNHEY, CDR2 SMNVEV (reference sequence). The CDR3 is made up of 15 amino acids.

This clonotype showed up just a few times. This rearrangement joins TRBV27 to TRBJ2-5; 12 nucleotides agree with TRBD2. CDR3 length: 14 amino acids. V lost 5 bases to trimming and J lost 6 bases; unmatched junction nucleotides: 4. The V gene's germline CDR1 is MNHEY and CDR2 SMNVEV (reference sequence). Here the CDR3 DNA reads TGTGCCAGCAGTCCGACTAGCGGGAGCAAGACCCAGTACTTC. This sequence encodes CASSPTSGSKTQYF.

CDR3 amino acids: CAIRAPGTEGNTIYF. In DNA form, the CDR3 reads TGTGCCATCAGGGCCCCCGGGACAGAGGGAAACACCATATATTTT. The chain uses TRBV10-3 and TRBJ1-3; 7 bases map to TRBD1. Germline CDR1 reads ENHRY; CDR2 reads SYGVKD. The CDR3 is 15 residues long. V shed 6 bases and J 4 bases; nucleotides not matched to a gene: 9.

This clonotype turned up a few times. One junction end disagrees with the germline gene, perhaps due to a read error. The V gene is TRBV28, the J gene TRBJ2-7; 9 positions agree with TRBD1. Looked up from germline, CDR1 is MDHEN and CDR2 is SYDVKM. This CDR3 has 11 residues. CDR3 residues: CASSQGTGILF. CDR3 sequence (DNA): TGTGCCAGCAGTCAGGGGACAGGGATCCTCTTC.

This clonotype has a handful of counts. V gene TRBV28 combines with J gene TRBJ1-1; D ambiguous. V lost 4 bases and J lost 7, with 7 bases in between. The CDR3 has 11 amino acids. Germline loops: CDR1 MDHEN, CDR2 SYDVKM. CDR3 amino acids: CASSYNLEAFF. CDR3 nucleotide sequence: TGTGCCAGCAGTTACAACCTTGAAGCTTTCTTT.

This clonotype showed up just a few times. The CDR3 DNA is TGTGCCAGCAGTTTTTGGTCCCTCGACAGACGTAACTATGGCTACACCTTC. Protein sequence: CASSFWSLDRRNYGYTF. The J gene is TRBJ1-2, the V gene TRBV28, with a weak D call TRBD1 (5 bases). The CDR3 length is 17 residues. Germline V CDR1 and CDR2: MDHEN, SYDVKM. V was pared by 3 bases and J by 1 base, with 18 bases between.

This clonotype was seen a handful of times. The rearrangement joins TRBV27 to TRBJ2-3; possible D gene TRBD2, 5 bases. V lost 1 base, J lost 0 bases, and 8 bases lay in between. This CDR3 region has 15 residues. CDR1 MNHEY and CDR2 SMNVEV come from the germline V gene (reference sequence). This CDR3 is CASSLLRGSTDTQYF. In DNA form, the CDR3 reads TGTGCCAGCAGTTTATTGCGAGGGAGCACAGATACGCAGTATTTT.